The entry that follows covers one T cell receptor (beta chain) sequence. The data are from a study of siplizumab effects on memory and regulatory T cells. CDR1 is KGHSH and CDR2 is LQKENI in the germline V gene. The trim removed 4 bases at V and 2 bases at J, leaving 3 bases unmatched. The CDR3 extends over 14 amino acids. Method: immunoSEQ multiplex PCR; TCRdb's copy keeps in-frame clones and lacks some. Among about 120,000 clones listed, 80% to 95% were seen once. The sequencing input was non-Treg CD4+ T cells sorted from blood. V gene TRBV18 combines with J gene TRBJ1-2, with TRBD1 identical over 8 bases. The clonotype comes from a human donor in good health. The CDR3 region has the DNA TGTGCCAGCTCACACGGACAGGGAAACTATGGCTACACCTTC. Amino acids: CASSHGQGNYGYTF. Variable domain in full (rest from reference TRBV18 and TRBJ1-2): NAGVMQNPRHLVRRRGQEARLRCSPMKGHSHVYWYRQLPEEGLKFMVYLQKENIIDESGMPKERFSAEFPKEGPSILRIQQVVRGDSAAYFCASSHGQGNYGYTFGSGTRLTVV.